Listed below are T cell receptor beta chains from one sample, sequenced in a study of T-cell reconstitution after alpha-beta-depleted transplantation in children. A single record per CDR3 protein comes from TCRdb applying MiXCR to the PCR reads. The sample has 780,000 or so distinct CDR3 sequences; approximately 15% are singletons. This sample comprised PBMCs, mostly from graft donor cells, obtained 360 days after TCRalphabeta/CD19-depleted stem cell transplant. Every receptor here comes from a male patient under 18 who had a stem cell transplant for acute lymphoblastic leukemia, so the T cells may come from the graft donor. CDR3s include the opening cysteine and the closing phenylalanine or tryptophan. The D gene is left open where the match is weak. A row's size may be missing; if present it is once, few, many or a size class.

v_gene: TRBV25-1
d_gene: TRBD2
abundance: -
j_gene: TRBJ2-3
CDR3aa: CASSAPLAGFTDTQYF
CDR3nt: TGTGCCAGCAGTGCACCACTAGCGGGATTCACAGATACGCAGTATTTT

v_gene: TRBV11-2
d_gene: -
abundance: -
j_gene: TRBJ2-3
CDR3aa: CASGPRYATDTQYF
CDR3nt: TGTGCCAGCGGCCCCCGCTACGCCACAGATACGCAGTATTTT

v_gene: TRBV7-9
d_gene: -
abundance: -
j_gene: TRBJ2-2
CDR3aa: CATQAQIQTGELFF
CDR3nt: TGTGCCACTCAGGCGCAGATACAGACCGGGGAGCTGTTTTTT

v_gene: TRBV20-1
d_gene: -
abundance: many
j_gene: TRBJ2-4
CDR3aa: CSARVPQNIQYF
CDR3nt: TGCAGTGCTAGGGTTCCCCAAAACATTCAGTACTTC

v_gene: TRBV19
d_gene: -
abundance: -
j_gene: TRBJ2-2
CDR3aa: CASTTWGAYTGELFF
CDR3nt: TGTGCCAGTACTACATGGGGGGCCTACACCGGGGAGCTGTTTTTT

v_gene: TRBV5-1
d_gene: TRBD2
abundance: -
j_gene: TRBJ2-2
CDR3aa: CASSSTSGTNGELFF
CDR3nt: TGCGCCAGCAGCTCCACTAGCGGGACTAACGGGGAGCTGTTTTTT

v_gene: TRBV7-2
d_gene: TRBD1
abundance: -
j_gene: TRBJ2-7
CDR3aa: CASNDRVYEQYF
CDR3nt: TGTGCCAGCAACGACAGGGTCTACGAGCAGTACTTC

v_gene: TRBV7-6
d_gene: -
abundance: -
j_gene: TRBJ2-1
CDR3aa: CASSLRWRGPRNNEQFF
CDR3nt: TGTGCCAGCAGCTTACGTTGGCGGGGACCGCGCAACAATGAGCAGTTCTTC

v_gene: TRBV18
d_gene: TRBD2
abundance: many
j_gene: TRBJ2-1
CDR3aa: CASSPGLAGVDEQFF
CDR3nt: TGTGCCAGCAGCCCAGGACTAGCGGGAGTGGATGAGCAGTTCTTC

v_gene: TRBV4-1
d_gene: -
abundance: -
j_gene: TRBJ1-1
CDR3aa: CASSQKVWMNTEAFF
CDR3nt: TGCGCCAGCAGCCAAAAGGTTTGGATGAACACTGAAGCTTTCTTT

v_gene: TRBV7-7
d_gene: -
abundance: many
j_gene: TRBJ2-5
CDR3aa: CASSLGGTYQETQYF
CDR3nt: TGTGCCAGCAGCTTAGGAGGGACGTACCAAGAGACCCAGTACTTC

v_gene: TRBV5-1
d_gene: -
abundance: few
j_gene: TRBJ1-6
CDR3aa: CASSFEGLYNSPLHF
CDR3nt: TGCGCCAGCAGCTTCGAGGGGCTCTATAATTCACCCCTCCACTTT

v_gene: TRBV5-1
d_gene: TRBD2
abundance: many
j_gene: TRBJ2-7
CDR3aa: CASSSGLAHYEQYF
CDR3nt: TGCGCCAGCAGCTCGGGACTAGCGCATTACGAGCAGTACTTC

v_gene: TRBV20-1
d_gene: -
abundance: few
j_gene: TRBJ2-5
CDR3aa: CSARSPWTVQETQYF
CDR3nt: TGCAGTGCTAGGAGCCCCTGGACAGTCCAAGAGACCCAGTACTTC

v_gene: TRBV29-1
d_gene: TRBD2
abundance: -
j_gene: TRBJ2-5
CDR3aa: CSVRGGRETQYF
CDR3nt: TGCAGCGTTCGCGGGGGGCGAGAGACCCAGTACTTC

v_gene: TRBV6-1
d_gene: -
abundance: once
j_gene: TRBJ1-1
CDR3aa: CASQRNTEAFF
CDR3nt: TGTGCCAGCCAAAGGAACACTGAAGCTTTCTTT

v_gene: TRBV12-3/TRBV12-4
d_gene: TRBD1
abundance: -
j_gene: TRBJ2-5
CDR3aa: CASSSARGLGQETQYF
CDR3nt: TGTGCCAGCAGTTCCGCCAGGGGGCTCGGACAAGAGACCCAGTACTTC

v_gene: TRBV20-1
d_gene: -
abundance: many
j_gene: TRBJ2-3
CDR3aa: CSAPHTTDTQYF
CDR3nt: TGCAGTGCCCCTCACACAACAGATACGCAGTATTTT

v_gene: TRBV7-6
d_gene: TRBD2
abundance: few
j_gene: TRBJ2-7
CDR3aa: CASSLLLAGESYEQYF
CDR3nt: TGTGCCAGCAGCTTACTACTAGCGGGAGAGAGCTACGAGCAGTACTTC

v_gene: TRBV7-9
d_gene: TRBD1
abundance: -
j_gene: TRBJ2-5
CDR3aa: CASSARPGQTKETQYF
CDR3nt: TGTGCCAGCAGCGCCAGACCGGGACAGACGAAAGAGACCCAGTACTTC

v_gene: TRBV3-1
d_gene: TRBD2
abundance: -
j_gene: TRBJ2-1
CDR3aa: CASSLRGGLGVDNEQFF
CDR3nt: TGTGCCAGCAGCCTTAGAGGGGGACTAGGCGTAGACAATGAGCAGTTCTTC

v_gene: TRBV12-3/TRBV12-4
d_gene: -
abundance: few
j_gene: TRBJ1-3
CDR3aa: CASTRSGSGNTIYF
CDR3nt: TGTGCCAGCACCCGCTCGGGCTCTGGAAACACCATATATTTT

v_gene: TRBV19
d_gene: TRBD1
abundance: -
j_gene: TRBJ2-5
CDR3aa: CASSDQGAETQYF
CDR3nt: TGTGCCAGTAGTGACCAGGGGGCGGAGACCCAGTACTTC

v_gene: TRBV14
d_gene: -
abundance: few
j_gene: TRBJ2-2
CDR3aa: CASSQLGRSGELFF
CDR3nt: TGTGCCAGCAGCCAATTGGGGAGGTCCGGGGAGCTGTTTTTT

v_gene: TRBV29-1
d_gene: -
abundance: few
j_gene: TRBJ2-4
CDR3aa: CSVEWGNAAKNIQYF
CDR3nt: TGCAGCGTTGAGTGGGGGAACGCGGCCAAAAACATTCAGTACTTC

v_gene: TRBV7-7
d_gene: -
abundance: few
j_gene: TRBJ2-7
CDR3aa: CASSLDGSAEQYF
CDR3nt: TGTGCCAGCAGCTTAGACGGTAGCGCGGAGCAGTACTTC

v_gene: TRBV2
d_gene: -
abundance: many
j_gene: TRBJ2-1
CDR3aa: CASRAPEQFF
CDR3nt: TGTGCCAGCAGAGCCCCAGAGCAGTTCTTC

v_gene: TRBV3-1
d_gene: TRBD2
abundance: few
j_gene: TRBJ2-2
CDR3aa: CASSRLATGGELFF
CDR3nt: TGTGCCAGCAGCCGACTAGCGACGGGCGGGGAGCTGTTTTTT

v_gene: TRBV7-2
d_gene: -
abundance: many
j_gene: TRBJ2-5
CDR3aa: CASSFEFGETQYF
CDR3nt: TGTGCCAGCAGCTTTGAGTTCGGGGAGACCCAGTACTTC

v_gene: TRBV6-1
d_gene: -
abundance: -
j_gene: TRBJ2-4
CDR3aa: CASTPGTLAKNIQYF
CDR3nt: TGTGCCAGCACACCGGGAACTCTAGCCAAAAACATTCAGTACTTC